The 4 T cell receptor beta chains presented below share a single source sample, sequenced in a study of vaccination effects on CD4 cells after COVID-19. Clones were read by immunoSEQ multiplex PCR, and TCRdb kept only the in-frame ones, dropping some. The sample has fewer than 75,000 clones; 78% are singletons. Antigens of these TCRs are unknown. When around nine days of culture had elapsed, CD4+ T cells were isolated. Participants each got two BNT162b2 or mRNA-1273 vaccine doses. The specimen comprised CD4+ T cells from PBMCs cultured without peptide, sampled after COVID-19 vaccination. These receptors all come from a human donor who received a COVID-19 vaccine.

CDR3 in amino acids: CASSDGTRPGSWETQYF. DNA of the CDR3: TGCGCCAGCAGCGACGGGACTAGGCCCGGGTCGTGGGAGACCCAGTACTTC. The chain recombines TRBV5-1 with TRBJ2-5, with TRBD2 matching over 8 bases. The V gene end was trimmed by 4 bases and the J gene end by 5 bases; junction bases not matched to a gene: 16. This CDR3 is built from 17 residues. The germline CDR1 and CDR2 sequences are SGHRS and YFSETQ.

V and J are TRBV5-1 and TRBJ1-1; D perhaps matches TRBD1 (5 bases). Germline assignment: CDR1 SGHRS and CDR2 YFSETQ. With 4 bases removed from V and 5 bases from J, the gap between germline ends came to 15 bases. This CDR3 is 14 amino acids long. Written as DNA, the CDR3 is TGCGCCAGCAGCGGGGACGGTCTGAGAACTGAAGCTTTCTTT. Encoded protein: CASSGDGLRTEAFF.

This clone was picked up a small number of times. The V call is TRBV7-8, the J call TRBJ1-2, with 10 bases fitting TRBD1. This CDR3 is built from 14 residues. V lost 6 bases to trimming and J lost 3 bases; unmatched junction nucleotides: 4. Per the germline V gene, CDR1 is SGHVS and CDR2 is FQNEAQ. The CDR3 region has the DNA TGTGCCAGCAGTCCGACAGGGGGCTACTATGGCTACACCTTC. This encodes CASSPTGGYYGYTF.

V gene TRBV18 combines with J gene TRBJ1-1; no definite D call. V lost 3 bases and J 4 bases, leaving 18 bases between the germline ends. This CDR3 comprises 16 residues. Germline values: CDR1 KGHSH, CDR2 LQKENI. This chain's CDR3 is CASSPSLDVLSTEAFF. The CDR3 nucleotides are TGTGCCAGCTCACCGAGCTTGGATGTACTGAGCACTGAAGCTTTCTTT.